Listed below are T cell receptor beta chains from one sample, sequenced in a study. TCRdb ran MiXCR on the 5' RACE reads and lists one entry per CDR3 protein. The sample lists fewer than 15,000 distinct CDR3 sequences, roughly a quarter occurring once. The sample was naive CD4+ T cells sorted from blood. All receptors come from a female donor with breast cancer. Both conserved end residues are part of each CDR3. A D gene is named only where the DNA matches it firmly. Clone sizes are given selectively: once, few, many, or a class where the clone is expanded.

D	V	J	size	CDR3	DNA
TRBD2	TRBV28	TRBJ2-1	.	CASKSGSGEQFF	TGTGCCAGCAAGAGCGGGAGTGGTGAGCAGTTCTTC
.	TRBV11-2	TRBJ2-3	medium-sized	CASSLKSGWGTDTQYF	TGTGCCAGCAGCCTGAAGTCGGGTTGGGGCACAGATACGCAGTATTTT
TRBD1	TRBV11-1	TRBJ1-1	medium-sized	CASSSRDRGPEAFF	TGTGCCAGCAGCTCCCGGGACAGGGGGCCTGAAGCTTTCTTT
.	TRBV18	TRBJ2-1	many	CASSRAVLQDNEQFF	TGTGCCAGCTCACGAGCGGTTTTGCAGGACAATGAGCAGTTCTTC
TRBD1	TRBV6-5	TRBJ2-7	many	CASSYSWTGNYEQYF	TGTGCCAGCAGTTACTCCTGGACAGGTAACTACGAGCAGTACTTC
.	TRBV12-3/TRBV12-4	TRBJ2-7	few	CASSLGGISYGQYF	TGTGCCAGCAGTTTAGGCGGGATCTCCTACGGGCAGTACTTC
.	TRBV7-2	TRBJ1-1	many	CASSLSAGVTEAFF	TGTGCCAGCAGCTTATCCGCGGGTGTCACTGAAGCTTTCTTT
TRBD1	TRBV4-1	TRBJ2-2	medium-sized	CASSQDRGQGTGELFF	TGCGCCAGCAGCCAAGATCGGGGACAGGGGACCGGGGAGCTGTTTTTT
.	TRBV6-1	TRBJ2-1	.	CAGTTGYNEQLF	TGTGCCGGCACTACGGGATACAATGAGCAGCTCTTC
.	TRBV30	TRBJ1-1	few	CAWSPRNTEAFF	TGTGCCTGGAGTCCCAGAAACACTGAAGCTTTCTTT
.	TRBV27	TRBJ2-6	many	CASSFEPATGANVLTF	TGTGCCAGCAGTTTTGAGCCCGCTACTGGGGCCAACGTCCTGACTTTC
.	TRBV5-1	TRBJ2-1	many	CASTRTLGGFEQFF	TGCGCCAGCACCCGTACCTTAGGGGGATTTGAGCAGTTCTTC
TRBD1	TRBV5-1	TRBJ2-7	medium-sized	CASSFGTGAYEQYF	TGCGCCAGCAGCTTCGGGACAGGGGCCTACGAGCAGTACTTC
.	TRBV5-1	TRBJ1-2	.	CASSRTGDLFYGYTF	TGCGCCAGCAGCCGTACCGGGGATTTATTTTATGGCTACACCTTC
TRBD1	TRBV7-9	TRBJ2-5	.	CASSPGQEVGETQYF	TGTGCCAGCAGCCCGGGACAGGAGGTGGGAGAGACCCAGTACTTC
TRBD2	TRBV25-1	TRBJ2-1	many	CASSDRGTSGSPRYNEQFF	TGTGCCAGCAGTGACCGCGGGACTAGCGGGAGTCCTCGATACAATGAGCAGTTCTTC
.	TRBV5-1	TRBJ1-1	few	CASSGQQNTEAFF	TGCGCCAGCAGCGGGCAGCAGAACACTGAAGCTTTCTTT